The 17 T cell receptor beta chains below come from one sample, sequenced in a study of blood T cells in healthy people across ages. Sample-barcoded 5' priming and a J-beta primer mix drove a second PCR of roughly 6 to 12 cycles. TCRdb recomputed calls from the 5' RACE reads with MiXCR, one row per CDR3 protein. The profile shows over 950,000 distinct CDR3 sequences, about 53% of them singletons. The sequencing sample was made of blood. The source of these receptors is a woman between 55 and 75 years old in good health.

This chain connects TRBV5-1 to TRBJ2-2; TRBD2 matches 13 bases. Germline-derived CDR1 and CDR2 are SGHRS and YFSETQ. J was trimmed by 3 bases and V by 4 bases; bases with no gene match: 9. The CDR3 totals 18 residues. DNA of the CDR3: TGCGCCAGCAGCAAAGGACTAGCGGGAGTGGCCGACACCGGGGAGCTGTTTTTT. It specifies CASSKGLAGVADTGELFF.

J is TRBJ2-5 and V is TRBV10-3; unclear D gene. The DNA matches TRBJ2-7 better at its end, which makes the J call doubtful. The CDR3 is made up of 14 amino acids. Per germline, CDR1 ENHRY and CDR2 SYGVKD. CDR3 coding DNA: TGTGCCATCAGTGCGGCCCTCCAAACGCTCGAGCAGTACTTC. The encoded protein is CAISAALQTLEQYF.

The chain combines TRBV3-1 with TRBJ2-7; D is perhaps TRBD2 (6 bases). The germline V gene has CDR1 LGHDT and CDR2 YNNKEL (reference sequence). Trimming pared 0 bases from V and 9 bases from J, leaving 21 bases between. CDR3 length: 16 residues. Written as DNA, the CDR3 is TGTGCCAGCAGCCAAGATCTGGGGGAGGTCCCAACGCGGCAGTACTTC. As protein: CASSQDLGEVPTRQYF.

The V gene is TRBV18, the J gene TRBJ1-5; 7 bases align to TRBD1. V gave up 3 bases and J gave up 5 bases; unmatched junction bases: 7. The germline CDR1 and CDR2 sequences are KGHSH and LQKENI. The CDR3 totals 15 residues. The CDR3: CASSPITGTDQPQHF. DNA of the CDR3: TGTGCCAGCTCACCCATAACCGGGACAGATCAGCCCCAGCATTTT.

The chain links TRBV28 to TRBJ2-5; 7 bases are a match to TRBD1. CDR3 length: 15 amino acids. Germline-derived CDR1 and CDR2 are MDHEN and SYDVKM. Losses at the gene ends were 6 bases for V and 11 bases for J; bases not matched to a gene: 18. In nucleotides, the CDR3 is TGTGCCAGCAGCTTTCCGACCGAGGGGGCGAGGGAGCAGTACTTC. Protein: CASSFPTEGAREQYF.

There are a few counts of this clonotype. V usage is TRBV28 and J usage is TRBJ1-4, with D hard to call. This CDR3 has 12 amino acids. V was trimmed by 7 bases and J by 0 bases, leaving 3 bases between them. Germline CDR1 MDHEN, CDR2 SYDVKM. CDR3 sequence reads: CASKPTNEKLFF. In DNA form, the CDR3 reads TGTGCCAGCAAGCCAACTAATGAAAAACTGTTTTTT. The variable domain in full, with the rest retrieved from reference TRBV28 and TRBJ1-4, is DVKVTQSSRYLVKRTGEKVFLECVQDMDHENMFWYRQDPGLGLRLIYFSYDVKMKEKGDIPEGYSVSREKKERFSLILESASTNQTSMYLCASKPTNEKLFFGSGTQLSVL.

This clonotype was observed a few times. The V call is TRBV28, the J call TRBJ2-7; D perhaps matches TRBD1 (5 bases). V was pared by 7 bases and J by 1 base, with 17 bases between. Germline V gives CDR1 MDHEN, CDR2 SYDVKM. The CDR3 has 15 amino acids. The CDR3 region has the DNA TGTGCCAGCACCCCCTTGGCTACAGGTTCCTACGAGCAGTACTTC. Translating gives CASTPLATGSYEQYF.

The chain employs TRBV9 and TRBJ2-2; D is perhaps TRBD1 (6 bases). The V end lost 3 bases, the J end lost 1 base, and 10 bases lay between the germline ends. The CDR3 totals 15 residues. Germline CDR1 SGDLS, CDR2 YYNGEE. This chain's CDR3 is CASSEGTQNTGELFF. The CDR3 DNA reads as TGTGCCAGCAGCGAGGGGACACAGAACACCGGGGAGCTGTTTTTT.

The chain joins TRBV2 to TRBJ1-1; unclear D gene. V lost 4 bases and J 2 bases, leaving 8 bases between the germline ends. The CDR3 is made up of 13 amino acids. Looked up from germline, CDR1 is SNHLY and CDR2 is FYNNEI. The CDR3, as DNA: TGTGCCAGCAGTGGATTTCAAAACACTGAAGCTTTCTTT. It yields the protein CASSGFQNTEAFF.

Here the CDR3 DNA reads TGTGCCAGCAGCTTAGACGCCCTAGCGGGAGCCTACAATGAGCAGTTCTTC. It is translated as CASSLDALAGAYNEQFF. The chain links TRBV7-2 to TRBJ2-1; 10 nucleotides align to TRBD2. The germline V gene has CDR1 SGHTA and CDR2 FQGNSA. The CDR3 loop spans 17 amino acids. V was clipped by 1 base and J by 2 bases; unmatched bases: 5.

Notes on this clonotype: One junction end disagrees with the germline gene, perhaps due to a read error. V usage is TRBV7-2 and J usage is TRBJ2-1; 8 bases map to TRBD2. The CDR3 spans 14 residues. Germline-derived CDR1 and CDR2 are SGHTA and FQGNSA. CDR3 protein: CASSVGLVYNELFF. CDR3 coding DNA: TGTGCCAGCAGCGTGGGACTAGTTTACAATGAGCTGTTCTTC.

The table lists this clonotype with a few counts. V gene TRBV29-1 combines with J gene TRBJ2-1; D may be TRBD1 or TRBD2 (5 bases each). CDR3 length equals 14 residues. Deletions cut 6 bases from V and 7 bases from J, with 19 bases between. Germline V gives CDR1 SQVTM, CDR2 ANQGSEA. CDR3 nucleotides: TGCAGCGTCGGGACCAACAATAAGGGTAATGAGCAGTTCTTC. Translation: CSVGTNNKGNEQFF.

Only one count was recorded for this clonotype. The chain links TRBV10-3 to TRBJ2-2, with D uncertain. Germline-derived CDR1 and CDR2 are ENHRY and SYGVKD. Deletions cut 10 bases from V and 2 bases from J, with 11 bases between. The CDR3 consists of 13 residues. The CDR3 DNA reads TGTGCCAGCAGAGAGGACAACACCGGGGAGCTGTTTTTT. Translation: CASREDNTGELFF.

This clonotype was recorded a few times. The genes are TRBV20-1 and TRBJ1-5, with D possibly matching TRBD1 (5 bases). Germline V gene sequence: CDR1 DFQATT, CDR2 SNEGSKA (reference sequence). Trimming took off 4 bases at V and 1 base at J, with 14 bases between the two ends. The CDR3 is 15 amino acids. The DNA for the CDR3 is TGCAGTGCTACCAGCCGAGGGGTGAGCAATCAGCCCCAGCATTTT. This codes for CSATSRGVSNQPQHF.

J is TRBJ1-2 and V is TRBV7-9; D is uncertain. In germline, CDR1 is SEHNR, CDR2 FQNEAQ (reference sequence). Trimming shortened V by 1 base and J by 6 bases, and 9 bases separated the two germline ends. CDR3 size: 13 residues. CDR3 in amino acids: CASSLGSRHGYTF. Written as DNA, the CDR3 is TGTGCCAGCAGCTTAGGGTCGCGGCATGGCTACACCTTC.

V is TRBV7-6 and J is TRBJ2-4, with TRBD1 matching 8 bases. V dropped 5 bases and J dropped 6; count of bases not matched to a gene: 12. The length of the CDR3 is 16 residues. CDR1 is SGHVS, CDR2 FNYEAQ, per germline. The CDR3 region is CASSPGGGRERNIQYF. The CDR3, as DNA: TGTGCCAGCAGCCCAGGGGGCGGGCGGGAAAGAAACATTCAGTACTTC.

This clonotype appeared a few times. The chain links TRBV5-5 to TRBJ2-5, with D perhaps matching TRBD1 (6 bases). The length of the CDR3 is 15 residues. In germline, CDR1 is SGHKS, CDR2 YYEKEE (reference sequence). V lost 0 bases, J lost 4 bases, and 13 bases lay in between. The CDR3 DNA follows: TGTGCCAGCAGCTTGGGTTTGGGACAAGGAGAGACCCAGTACTTC. Amino acid sequence: CASSLGLGQGETQYF. The entire variable domain, with the rest obtained from reference TRBV5-5 and TRBJ2-5, is as follows: DAGVTQSPTHLIKTRGQQVTLRCSPISGHKSVSWYQQVLGQGPQFIFQYYEKEERGRGNFPDRFSARQFPNYSSELNVNALLLGDSALYLCASSLGLGQGETQYFGPGTRLLVL.